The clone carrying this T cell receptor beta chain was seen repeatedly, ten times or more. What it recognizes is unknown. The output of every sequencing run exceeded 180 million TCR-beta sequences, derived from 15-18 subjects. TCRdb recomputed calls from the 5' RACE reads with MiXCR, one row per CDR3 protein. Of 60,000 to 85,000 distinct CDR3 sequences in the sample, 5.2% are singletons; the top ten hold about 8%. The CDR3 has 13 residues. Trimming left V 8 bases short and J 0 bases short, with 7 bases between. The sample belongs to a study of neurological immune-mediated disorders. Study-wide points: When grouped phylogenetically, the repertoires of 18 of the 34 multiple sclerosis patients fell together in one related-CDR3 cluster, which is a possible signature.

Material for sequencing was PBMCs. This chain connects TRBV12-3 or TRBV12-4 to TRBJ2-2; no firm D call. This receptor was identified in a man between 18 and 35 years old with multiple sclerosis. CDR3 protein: CASDSPNTGELFF. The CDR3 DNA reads TGTGCCAGCGACTCCCCGAACACCGGGGAGCTGTTTTTT.